The rows below give T cell receptor beta chains drawn from one sample of a study of T cell repertoires in cytomegalovirus infection. In TCRdb, the reads were re-called with MiXCR into one record per CDR3 protein. Here the sample spans about 260,000 distinct CDR3 sequences, roughly 10% being singletons. Material for sequencing was PBMCs. These TCRs come from a human donor in good health (CMV status not recorded). Some clones in this sample may be carry-over from other donors' samples. The CDR3 runs from the conserved cysteine through the conserved F or W. Fields, in order: J gene, V gene, clone size, D gene, CDR3 protein, CDR3 DNA. The D gene is left open where the match is weak. Only some rows state a clone size, as once, few, many or a class for expanded clones.

>TRBJ1-1|TRBV6-2/TRBV6-3|.|TRBD1
CASSYAQGQNTEAFF
TGTGCCAGCAGTTACGCACAGGGGCAGAACACTGAAGCTTTCTTT
>TRBJ1-1|TRBV7-2|many|.
CASSLVVGDEAFF
TGTGCCAGCAGCTTAGTTGTTGGGGATGAAGCTTTCTTT
>TRBJ1-5|TRBV12-3/TRBV12-4|.|TRBD1
CASSLRGQGVYRNQPQHF
TGTGCCAGCAGTTTAAGGGGACAGGGGGTTTATCGCAATCAGCCCCAGCATTTT
>TRBJ2-1|TRBV19|few|.
CASSIENTAAQFF
TGTGCCAGTAGTATAGAGAACACCGCGGCGCAGTTCTTC
>TRBJ2-5|TRBV6-2/TRBV6-3|few|.
CASSYGGGVGEETQYF
TGTGCCAGCAGTTACGGTGGGGGCGTTGGTGAAGAGACCCAGTACTTC
>TRBJ2-3|TRBV4-3|.|.
CASSQADTQYF
TGCGCCAGCAGCCAAGCAGATACGCAGTATTTT
>TRBJ2-3|TRBV7-4|few|TRBD2
CASSFTSGGASDTQYF
TGTGCCAGCAGCTTTACTAGCGGGGGGGCCTCAGATACGCAGTATTTT
>TRBJ2-2|TRBV5-1|few|.
CASRGGGLNTGELFF
TGCGCCAGTAGAGGGGGAGGCCTGAACACCGGGGAGCTGTTTTTT
>TRBJ2-4|TRBV7-2|many|TRBD2
CASSLSGGARNIQYF
TGTGCCAGCAGCTTAAGCGGGGGGGCCCGGAACATTCAGTACTTC
>TRBJ2-1|TRBV27|many|TRBD2
CASSPRTRNEQFF
TGTGCCAGCAGCCCCCGGACTAGAAATGAGCAGTTCTTC
>TRBJ2-5|TRBV19|few|.
CASSIGGHQETQYF
TGTGCCAGTAGTATTGGGGGACACCAAGAGACCCAGTACTTC
>TRBJ2-7|TRBV7-2|many|TRBD1
CASRPGTGAPYEQYF
TGTGCCAGCAGACCGGGGACAGGGGCACCCTACGAGCAGTACTTC
>TRBJ1-4|TRBV28|many|.
CASFTSVNEKLFF
TGTGCCAGTTTCACGAGTGTTAATGAAAAACTGTTTTTT
>TRBJ2-7|TRBV30|.|TRBD1
CAWSDTQLTGNYEQYF
TGTGCCTGGAGCGATACTCAGTTGACAGGGAACTACGAGCAGTACTTC
>TRBJ2-7|TRBV6-2/TRBV6-3|many|TRBD1
CASSYIRAGGYEQYF
TGTGCCAGCAGTTACATTCGGGCAGGGGGCTACGAGCAGTACTTC
>TRBJ2-3|TRBV7-9|many|TRBD1
CASSLQGWADTQYF
TGTGCCAGCAGTCTACAGGGGTGGGCAGATACGCAGTATTTT
>TRBJ2-1|TRBV6-2/TRBV6-3|.|TRBD2
CASSFGTSGAGFPEQFF
TGTGCCAGCAGTTTTGGGACTAGCGGGGCCGGGTTCCCTGAGCAGTTCTTC
>TRBJ2-1|TRBV28|.|.
CASSLPGLGEQFF
TGTGCCAGCAGTTTACCAGGGTTGGGTGAGCAGTTCTTC
>TRBJ2-2|TRBV19|few|TRBD1
CASSIWTGGGKLNTGELFF
TGTGCCAGTAGTATCTGGACAGGGGGCGGCAAGCTTAACACCGGGGAGCTGTTTTTT
>TRBJ2-5|TRBV7-2|many|.
CASSLVSGVIQETQYF
TGTGCCAGCAGCTTAGTCTCCGGGGTGATCCAAGAGACCCAGTACTTC
>TRBJ2-1|TRBV6-1|.|TRBD2
CASKTTSGGAGNEQFF
TGTGCCAGCAAAACGACTAGCGGGGGGGCCGGGAATGAGCAGTTCTTC
>TRBJ1-1|TRBV28|.|TRBD1
CASSSTPGQGSQETRLNTEAFF
TGTGCCAGCAGTTCAACTCCGGGACAGGGGTCCCAAGAGACCAGATTGAACACTGAAGCTTTCTTT
>TRBJ2-1|TRBV7-3|many|TRBD1
CASSLNRGAYNEQFF
TGTGCCAGCAGCCTCAACAGGGGGGCCTACAATGAGCAGTTCTTC
>TRBJ1-1|TRBV7-2|many|.
CASSLAGGRRETEAFF
TGTGCCAGCAGCTTAGCTGGGGGGCGCCGAGAAACTGAAGCTTTCTTT
>TRBJ2-7|TRBV6-2/TRBV6-3|.|TRBD2
CASSRTPGTSAYSYEQYF
TGTGCCAGCAGTAGAACCCCCGGGACTAGCGCCTATTCCTACGAGCAGTACTTC
>TRBJ2-7|TRBV12-3/TRBV12-4|few|.
CASSLMQYEQYF
TGTGCCAGCAGTTTAATGCAGTACGAGCAGTACTTC
>TRBJ2-3|TRBV7-9|.|.
CASSLTGVPTDTQYF
TGTGCCAGCAGCTTGACGGGGGTACCCACAGATACGCAGTATTTT
>TRBJ2-7|TRBV20-1|few|.
CSARRAGAYEQYF
TGCAGTGCTAGAAGGGCAGGGGCCTACGAGCAGTACTTC
>TRBJ2-3|TRBV4-1|many|TRBD2
CASSQELLAGGGDTQYF
TGCGCCAGCAGCCAGGAACTACTAGCGGGAGGTGGCGATACGCAGTATTTT
>TRBJ1-2|TRBV27|.|.
CASSTLQGFGGYTF
TGTGCCAGCAGTACTCTTCAGGGGTTTGGCGGCTACACCTTC
>TRBJ1-2|TRBV27|few|.
CASSLYPQGSYGYTF
TGTGCCAGCAGTTTATACCCTCAGGGGAGCTATGGCTACACCTTC
>TRBJ2-7|TRBV5-1|many|TRBD2
CASSDGTRRAEQYF
TGCGCCAGCAGCGATGGGACTAGACGTGCCGAGCAGTACTTC
>TRBJ2-2|TRBV7-7|many|TRBD1
CASSLMTGGASGELFF
TGTGCCAGCAGTCTAATGACAGGGGGCGCATCCGGGGAGCTGTTTTTT
>TRBJ1-4|TRBV7-8|many|.
CASSLEWGAGEKLFF
TGTGCCAGCAGCTTAGAATGGGGGGCCGGTGAAAAACTGTTTTTT
>TRBJ2-3|TRBV12-3/TRBV12-4|many|TRBD2
CASSLSGGADTQYF
TGTGCCAGCAGTCTTAGCGGGGGGGCAGATACGCAGTATTTT
>TRBJ1-2|TRBV28|few|.
CATLRGEGYGYTF
TGTGCCACCCTCCGGGGGGAAGGTTATGGCTACACCTTC
>TRBJ2-1|TRBV7-2|many|.
CASSQQIQGNEQFF
TGTGCCAGCAGCCAACAGATACAGGGTAATGAGCAGTTCTTC
>TRBJ2-6|TRBV4-3|.|.
CASSPYLGGLSSRANVLTF
TGCGCCAGCAGCCCTTATTTGGGCGGCCTCAGCTCTAGGGCCAACGTCCTGACTTTC